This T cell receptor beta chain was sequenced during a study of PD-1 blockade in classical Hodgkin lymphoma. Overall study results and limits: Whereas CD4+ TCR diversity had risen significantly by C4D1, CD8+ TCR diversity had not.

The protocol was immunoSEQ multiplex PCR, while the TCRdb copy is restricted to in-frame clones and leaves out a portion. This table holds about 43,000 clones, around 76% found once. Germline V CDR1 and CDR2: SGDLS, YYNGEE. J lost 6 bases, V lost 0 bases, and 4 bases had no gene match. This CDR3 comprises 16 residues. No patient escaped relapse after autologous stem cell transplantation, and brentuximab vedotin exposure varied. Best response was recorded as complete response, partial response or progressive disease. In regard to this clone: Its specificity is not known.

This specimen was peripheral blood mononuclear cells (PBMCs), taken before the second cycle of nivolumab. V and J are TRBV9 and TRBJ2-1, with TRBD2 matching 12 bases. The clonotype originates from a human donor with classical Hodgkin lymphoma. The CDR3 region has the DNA TGTGCCAGCAGCGTAGGACTAGCGGGAGCACTCAATGAGCAGTTCTTC. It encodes CASSVGLAGALNEQFF.